This T cell receptor (beta chain) was found in a study of graft-versus-host responses after intestinal transplantation (dated by TCRdb to the early 2020s). As for the study more broadly: The transplants that recipients got were multivisceral, liver-intestinal, or isolated intestinal. Samples from three later patients were sequenced in-house on an Illumina MiSeq with MiXCR processing rather than by the commercial service. A cohort of 20 to 25 intestinal transplant recipients, including one retransplant, was enrolled, and a few patients lacking pretransplant specimens were excluded. Alloreactive clones were identified by sequencing pre-transplant mixed lymphocyte reaction products and comparing these products with unstimulated pre-transplant donor and recipient T cells. A peak of at least 4% donor T cells among recipient peripheral blood mononuclear cells was the definition used for donor T cell macrochimerism. Every recipient was given anti-thymocyte globulin induction, then maintenance tacrolimus and steroids for about 3 years. Bulk TCR-beta CDR3 sequencing was used to track graft-versus-host and host-versus-graft alloreactive T cell clones in the graft, circulation and bone marrow after intestinal transplantation.

Library creation used the immunoSEQ multiplex PCR assay. High-throughput TCR-beta CDR3 sequencing of genomic DNA from most patients was performed by Adaptive Biotechnologies. The study's own analysis went as follows. Adaptive's ImmunoSEQ software supplied the TCR sequencing data for around 19 patients, while MiXCR and VDJtools were used to process a few other patients. CDR3 nucleotide sequences shared between donor and recipient were removed because their origin could not be assigned. At least 2-fold expansion over unstimulated cells and a minimum CFSE-low frequency of 0.002% (template counts) or 0.001% (read counts) were required for clones to be classified as alloreactive. Clones detected in sequenced pre-transplant spleen, lymph node, or MLR CFSE-low populations of the donor or recipient were defined as mappable. The cumulative frequency of alloreactive clones was calculated as a percentage of all sequences, weighted by copy number. What TCRdb holds here is the immuneACCESS table cut down to in-frame rearrangements. Part of the clones is not present; checked against another copy, under half of the missing clones reflect an unresolved V gene, and the others are unexplained. V, J and clone size are those of that table, while D and trimming were read from the DNA. This sample gives tens of thousands of clones in total; roughly 89% of them show up just once. The ten biggest clones cover roughly 6.3% of the sample.

What the work shows at the level of the full study, not this receptor alone: Peak levels of circulating GvH clones were associated with declines in HvG clones early after transplant. The relatively low number and heterogeneity of intestinal transplant patients limited the conclusions. In patients with donor T cell macrochimerism, the allografts had high GvH to HvG T cell clonal ratios. GvH clones were detected in recipient bone marrow, and some of these GvH clones were observed earlier in ileal mucosa or blood, consistent with an intestinal mucosal origin.

Including the terminal cysteine and phenylalanine, the CDR3 comprises 12 residues. The only DNA kept is the CDR3, 36 bases in frame from the first base. V is shortened by 2 bases, J by 6 bases, and the region joining them spans 7 bases. The CDR1 and CDR2 encoded by the germline V gene (reference sequence) are SGHNT and YYREEE. After transplant, bone marrow was aspirated from the posterior iliac crest or from another site chosen by the physician. In regard to this clone: The clone's antigen remains unknown. Base qualities are not at hand, and no much larger clone is one base apart.

The chain is encoded by TRBV5-4 joined to TRBJ2-3; the D gene assignment is ambiguous. This TCR was sampled from a human patient who received an intestinal transplant, so some T cells may come from the graft donor. Sample: bone marrow, taken around 720 days after intestinal transplantation. The CDR3 here reads CASSFVPDTQYF. The nucleotide sequence is given as TGTGCCAGCAGCTTTGTCCCCGATACGCAGTATTTT.